This T cell receptor beta chain was obtained from a study of CD8+ T cells in alopecia areata. The study's findings and limits: Sharing of TCRs across patients appeared less clear than in mice, possibly for HLA-related reasons.

The authors extracted RNA and reverse transcribed it into cDNA as the sequencing template. TCRdb's copy holds only in-frame clones and misses some; the assay was immunoSEQ multiplex PCR. The data hold hundreds of thousands of clones, with approximately 61% observed a single time. Concerning this clone itself: As yet, its antigen is unknown.

Lesional scalp punch biopsies and peripheral blood were collected from alopecia areata patients. The sample consisted of CD4+ T cells sorted from blood, taken at week 0. The TCR comes from a human donor with alopecia areata.

In DNA form, the CDR3 reads TGTGCCAGCAGGGTCGTCCGACTTCAAGAGACCCAGTACTTC. Translating it yields CASRVVRLQETQYF. The V call is TRBV2, the J call TRBJ2-5; D gene ambiguous. The CDR3 runs 14 residues. The V gene lost 6 bases and the J gene lost 2 bases, with 13 bases spanning the gap. CDR1 SNHLY and CDR2 FYNNEI come from the germline V gene. Full variable domain (missing parts from reference TRBV2 and TRBJ2-5): EPEVTQTPSHQVTQMGQEVILRCVPISNHLYFYWYRQILGQKVEFLVSFYNNEISEKSEIFDDQFSVERPDGSNFTLKIRSTKLEDSAMYFCASRVVRLQETQYFGPGTRLLVL.